This T cell receptor (beta chain) appears in the sequencing data of a study of T cells in narcolepsy. The study, taken as a whole, reports: Autoreactive HCRT-specific and TRIB2-specific clonotypes were marked in same-patient CSF-versus-blood CD4+ comparisons.

Points on this clone: What it binds is not known.

Repertoires were generated with immunoSEQ multiplex PCR, while TCRdb's copy carries only in-frame clones and drops some. The sample holds fewer than 40,000 clones, roughly 86% seen once. V was pared by 4 bases and J by 7 bases, with 17 bases between. CDR3 length: 14 residues. The V gene's germline CDR1 is SGHVS and CDR2 FQNEAQ. Sequencing was performed on memory (CD45RA-) CD4+ T cells from blood. This TCR derives from a human donor in good health. The V gene is TRBV7-8, the J gene TRBJ2-7; TRBD1 might be the D (6 bases). CDR3 loop: CASSSDRLRWEQYF. The CDR3, as DNA: TGTGCCAGCAGCTCAGACAGGCTACGTTGGGAGCAGTACTTC. The whole variable domain, filled in from reference TRBV7-8 and TRBJ2-7, reads GAGVSQSPRYKVAKRGQDVALRCDPISGHVSLFWYQQALGQGPEFLTYFQNEAQLDKSGLPSDRFFAERPEGSVSTLKIQRTQQEDSAVYLCASSSDRLRWEQYFGPGTRLTVT.